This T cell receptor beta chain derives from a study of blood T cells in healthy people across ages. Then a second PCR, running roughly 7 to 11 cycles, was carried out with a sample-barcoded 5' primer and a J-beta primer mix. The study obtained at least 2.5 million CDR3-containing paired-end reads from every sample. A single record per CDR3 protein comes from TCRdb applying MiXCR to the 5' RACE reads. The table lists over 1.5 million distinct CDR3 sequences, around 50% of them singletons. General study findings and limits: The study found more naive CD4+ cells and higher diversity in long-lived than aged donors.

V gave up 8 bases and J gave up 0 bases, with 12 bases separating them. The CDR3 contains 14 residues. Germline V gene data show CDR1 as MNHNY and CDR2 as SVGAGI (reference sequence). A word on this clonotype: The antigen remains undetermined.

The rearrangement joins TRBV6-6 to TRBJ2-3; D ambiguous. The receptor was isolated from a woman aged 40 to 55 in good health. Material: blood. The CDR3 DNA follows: TGTGCCAGCGGTCACGCAGATAGCACAGATACGCAGTATTTT. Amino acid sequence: CASGHADSTDTQYF.